These 28 T cell receptor beta chains came from one sample sequenced in a study of blood T cell repertoires in COVID-19. Assay: immunoSEQ multiplex PCR; the TCRdb copy retains only in-frame clones and omits some. The data hold 350,000 to 450,000 clones, with around nine tenths observed a single time. The specimen was peripheral blood. Receptors originate from a human donor in a cohort sampled during active COVID-19.

The rearrangement links TRBV24-1 to TRBJ1-4; tentatively, D is TRBD1 (6 bases). The germline gives CDR1 KGHDR, CDR2 SFDVKD. The CDR3 is 17 amino acids. Trimming shortened V by 9 bases and J by 4 bases, and 23 bases separated the two germline ends. The CDR3 coding sequence is TGTGCCACCCAGGCATCTAATAGGGAAGGGGGTAATGAAAAACTGTTTTTT. Amino acid sequence: CATQASNREGGNEKLFF.

This clone showed up many times. The chain employs TRBV30 and TRBJ2-7; the D gene is possibly TRBD1 (5 bases). The germline V gene encodes CDR1 GTSNPN and CDR2 SVGIG (reference sequence). V was cut by 2 bases and J by 7 bases, with 15 bases left in between. This CDR3 region has 13 residues. CDR3: CAWSRRTPEEQYF. For the CDR3, the DNA is TGTGCCTGGAGTCGAAGGACACCCGAAGAGCAGTACTTC.

The chain joins TRBV5-1 to TRBJ2-2; D is possibly TRBD2 (6 bases). Germline V gene data show CDR1 as SGHRS and CDR2 as YFSETQ. This CDR3 comprises 17 residues. Trimming removed 0 bases from V and 3 bases from J, with 15 bases in between. DNA for the CDR3: TGCGCCAGCAGCTTGGAAACCCGGGACTCCTACACCGGGGAGCTGTTTTTT. Its translation is CASSLETRDSYTGELFF.

The V call is TRBV30, the J call TRBJ2-2, with D possibly matching TRBD1 (6 bases). Trimming cost V 3 bases and J 7 bases, with 12 bases left between them. There are 13 residues in the CDR3. Germline V gene sequence: CDR1 GTSNPN, CDR2 SVGIG (reference sequence). CDR3 region: CAWSNRADGELFF. The CDR3 DNA sequence: TGTGCCTGGAGCAACAGGGCCGACGGGGAGCTGTTTTTT.

The V gene is TRBV5-1, the J gene TRBJ2-7; TRBD1 matches at 11 bases. This CDR3 has 15 amino acids. J was trimmed by 3 bases and V by 2 bases; bases with no gene match: 4. Germline-derived CDR1 and CDR2 are SGHRS and YFSETQ. This CDR3 is CASSFGTGGFYEQYF. As DNA, the CDR3 is TGCGCCAGCAGCTTCGGGACAGGGGGTTTCTACGAGCAGTACTTC. The whole variable domain, filled in from reference TRBV5-1 and TRBJ2-7, reads KAGVTQTPRYLIKTRGQQVTLSCSPISGHRSVSWYQQTPGQGLQFLFEYFSETQRNKGNFPGRFSGRQFSNSRSEMNVSTLELGDSALYLCASSFGTGGFYEQYFGPGTRLTVT.

The sample holds a few counts of this clone. This chain links TRBV2 with TRBJ2-3, with 7 bases lining up with TRBD1. Germline assignment: CDR1 SNHLY and CDR2 FYNNEI. J gave up 2 bases and V 4 bases, and 6 bases lay outside the gene matches. This CDR3 spans 15 amino acids. CDR3 nucleotides: TGTGCCAGCAGTGCCCGGGACAGCACCACAGATACGCAGTATTTT. Encoded protein: CASSARDSTTDTQYF.

The V call is TRBV2, the J call TRBJ1-1, with D unresolved. V was cut by 8 bases and J by 0 bases, with 13 bases left in between. CDR1 is SNHLY, CDR2 FYNNEI, per germline. The CDR3 spans 14 residues. CDR3 amino acids: CASLLRRLNTEAFF. The CDR3 DNA reads as TGTGCCAGCCTCTTGAGGCGGTTGAACACTGAAGCTTTCTTT.

V is TRBV11-3 and J is TRBJ2-1; D is possibly TRBD1 (5 bases). This CDR3 has 18 amino acids. Trimming stripped 4 bases from V and 5 bases from J, with 24 bases between. In germline, CDR1 is SGHNT, CDR2 YENEEA. CDR3 nucleotides: TGTGCCAGCAGCTCAAGTTGGAGTGGGGCAAGCCTTAACAATGAGCAGTTCTTC. Translated: CASSSSWSGASLNNEQFF.

The chain has TRBV7-9 and TRBJ1-1; D is undetermined. The CDR3 consists of 13 residues. Germline V CDR1 and CDR2: SEHNR, FQNEAQ (reference sequence). V was trimmed by 5 bases and J by 2 bases, leaving 9 bases between them. CDR3 nucleotide sequence: TGTGCCAGCAGCCCCATGGCCAACACTGAAGCTTTCTTT. This sequence encodes CASSPMANTEAFF.

The rearrangement links TRBV5-6 to TRBJ2-7; TRBD1 agrees at 10 bases. The CDR3 length is 15 residues. Germline V gives CDR1 SGHDT, CDR2 YYEEEE. The junction had 12 bases not matched to a gene; V was cut back by 0 bases and J by 12 bases. The CDR3 sequence: CASSLALDRGEDWYF. The DNA for the CDR3 is TGTGCCAGCAGCTTGGCTCTGGACAGGGGGGAAGATTGGTACTTC.

V and J are TRBV19 and TRBJ1-5; D is perhaps TRBD1 (6 bases). Germline V gene sequence: CDR1 LNHDA, CDR2 SQIVND (reference sequence). The CDR3 loop spans 15 amino acids. V lost 5 bases to trimming and J lost 6 bases, with 17 bases between them. CDR3 sequence (DNA): TGTGCCAGTAGTTGGGGGGGTCAGGGGATTCAGCCCCAGCATTTT. It codes for CASSWGGQGIQPQHF.

This clone has a single count. The chain recombines TRBV30 with TRBJ2-3; D is possibly TRBD2 (5 bases). Germline-derived CDR1 and CDR2 are GTSNPN and SVGIG (reference sequence). V lost 0 bases and J 2 bases, leaving 12 bases between the germline ends. CDR3 length: 15 amino acids. The CDR3 region is CAWSVYREVTDTQYF. In DNA, the CDR3 is TGTGCCTGGAGTGTGTATCGGGAAGTCACAGATACGCAGTATTTT.

The chain combines TRBV12-3 or TRBV12-4 with TRBJ2-3; D remains unclear. Trimming removed 8 bases at V and 1 base at J, with 7 bases between. CDR3 size: 12 residues. The CDR3 here is CASGGGTDTQYF. For the CDR3, the DNA is TGTGCCAGCGGCGGAGGCACAGATACGCAGTATTTT.

This chain joins TRBV10-1 and TRBJ2-1, with TRBD2 identical over 10 bases. The CDR3 totals 16 residues. Germline CDR1 and CDR2: WNHNN and SYGVQD (reference sequence). The V gene end was trimmed by 3 bases and the J gene end by 3 bases; junction bases not matched to a gene: 5. The CDR3 is CASSERASGGYNEQFF. The CDR3 DNA sequence: TGCGCCAGCAGTGAAAGGGCTAGCGGGGGCTACAATGAGCAGTTCTTC.

The chain couples TRBV7-8 to TRBJ2-7; 10 nucleotides match TRBD1. V dropped 3 bases and J dropped 7; count of bases not matched to a gene: 9. Germline assignment: CDR1 SGHVS and CDR2 FQNEAQ. The CDR3 is 15 amino acids. In DNA form, the CDR3 reads TGTGCCAGCAGCTTTACGACAGGGGGCTCGGGAGAGCAGTACTTC. Encoded protein: CASSFTTGGSGEQYF.

This chain connects TRBV24-1 to TRBJ1-5, with unresolved D. Germline V CDR1 and CDR2: KGHDR, SFDVKD. V shed 3 bases and J shed 0 bases, with 8 bases lying between them. There are 15 residues in the CDR3. The CDR3 loop reads CATSDRRNSNQPQHF. The CDR3 DNA is TGTGCCACCAGTGATCGTCGTAATAGCAATCAGCCCCAGCATTTT.

The CDR3 reads CASSLSSGLLDRDYGYTF. The CDR3 DNA follows: TGTGCCAGCAGCTTGTCGAGTGGTTTGCTCGACAGGGATTATGGCTACACCTTC. The rearrangement links TRBV5-6 to TRBJ1-2, with 7 bases fitting TRBD1. The V segment lost 1 base and the J segment 5 bases; nucleotides outside the gene matches: 17. Germline V lookup: CDR1 SGHDT, CDR2 YYEEEE. The CDR3 has 18 residues.

J is TRBJ1-4 and V is TRBV4-2; perhaps TRBD1 as D (6 bases). CDR3 length: 17 residues. The germline V and J ends were trimmed by 1 base and 2 bases, with 14 bases remaining between them. From germline, CDR1 is LGHNA and CDR2 YNFKEQ. In nucleotides, the CDR3 is TGTGCCAGCAGCCAAGCCATCAGGGGTACGACTAATGAAAAACTGTTTTTT. It codes for CASSQAIRGTTNEKLFF.

V gene TRBV2 combines with J gene TRBJ2-7, with D possibly TRBD1 on 6 matching bases. From germline, CDR1 is SNHLY and CDR2 FYNNEI. With 6 bases removed from V and 2 bases from J, the gap between germline ends came to 17 bases. CDR3 length: 15 amino acids. CDR3 sequence: CASRRPTGGTYEQYF. The DNA for the CDR3 is TGTGCCAGCAGGCGTCCCACTGGGGGCACCTACGAGCAGTACTTC.

The rearrangement links TRBV6-1 to TRBJ1-4; D is ambiguous. Germline V CDR1 and CDR2: MNHNS, SASEGT. CDR3 length: 15 amino acids. V was clipped by 0 bases and J by 5 bases, with 10 bases between them. This CDR3 is CASSEARAKNEKLFF. The CDR3 coding sequence is TGTGCCAGCAGTGAAGCGCGAGCCAAAAATGAAAAACTGTTTTTT.

This chain connects TRBV19 to TRBJ2-7; D might be TRBD1 (6 bases). Germline values: CDR1 LNHDA, CDR2 SQIVND (reference sequence). Deletions cut 6 bases from V and 2 bases from J, with 14 bases between. The CDR3 spans 14 residues. The CDR3 DNA reads TGTGCCAGTAGCACCGCCAGGGGTCCCTACGAGCAGTACTTC. Its protein product is CASSTARGPYEQYF.

The gene calls are TRBV27 and TRBJ2-5, with a tentative D call TRBD1 (6 bases). CDR3 length: 12 residues. Germline lookup yields CDR1 MNHEY and CDR2 SMNVEV (reference sequence). The ends were cut back, 6 bases at V and 7 bases at J, with 12 bases in the middle. CDR3: CASSTGLGTQYF. The CDR3 region has the DNA TGTGCCAGCAGCACAGGGTTGGGGACCCAGTACTTC.

V gene TRBV5-1 combines with J gene TRBJ2-4, with 8 bases that match TRBD1. V lost 2 bases, J lost 0 bases, and 7 bases stayed unmatched. Germline assignment: CDR1 SGHRS and CDR2 YFSETQ. This CDR3 contains 17 residues. The CDR3 bases are TGCGCCAGCAGCTTCGACAGGGGCCCACTAGCCAAAAACATTCAGTACTTC. Translated: CASSFDRGPLAKNIQYF.

The chain couples TRBV30 to TRBJ2-7, with 8 nucleotides matching TRBD2. The V segment lost 0 bases and the J segment 7 bases; nucleotides outside the gene matches: 8. Germline V gene data show CDR1 as GTSNPN and CDR2 as SVGIG (reference sequence). The CDR3 consists of 14 residues. This CDR3 is CAWSVGTSSWEQYF. CDR3 nucleotides: TGTGCCTGGAGTGTCGGGACTAGTTCGTGGGAGCAGTACTTC.

The chain joins TRBV5-5 to TRBJ2-2, with D unresolved. The V gene's germline CDR1 is SGHKS and CDR2 YYEKEE (reference sequence). Trimming removed 0 bases from V and 4 bases from J, with 7 bases in between. CDR3 size: 14 residues. CDR3: CASSLVPLTGELFF. The CDR3, as DNA: TGTGCCAGCAGCTTGGTTCCCCTCACCGGGGAGCTGTTTTTT.

This CDR3 reads CSASKGGAGGVLNSDTQYF. DNA of the CDR3: TGCAGTGCTAGTAAGGGCGGAGCGGGAGGCGTACTAAACTCAGATACGCAGTATTTT. V is TRBV20-1 and J is TRBJ2-3, with 9 bases identical to TRBD2. This CDR3 comprises 19 residues. Germline-derived CDR1 and CDR2 are DFQATT and SNEGSKA (reference sequence). V lost 3 bases, J lost 4 bases, and 20 bases stayed unmatched.

Note on this clone: The identical CDR3 is also encoded by other nucleotide sequences in the sample. This sequence joins TRBV5-1 and TRBJ1-1; 8 nucleotides agree with TRBD1. The trim removed 0 bases at V and 8 bases at J, leaving 3 bases unmatched. Germline CDR1 SGHRS, CDR2 YFSETQ. CDR3 length equals 13 residues. DNA of the CDR3: TGCGCCAGCAGCTTGGGGACAGGGACCGAAGCTTTCTTT. Its protein product is CASSLGTGTEAFF.

The chain's CDR3 is CASSQPRTRGQETQYF. CDR3 coding DNA: TGTGCCAGCAGCCAACCTCGGACCCGGGGACAAGAGACCCAGTACTTC. The chain is built from TRBV3-1 (or the pseudogene TRBV3-2) and TRBJ2-5; the D gene is possibly TRBD2 (5 bases). Deletions cut 2 bases from V and 2 bases from J, with 15 bases between. The CDR3 has 16 residues. The germline CDR1 and CDR2 sequences are LGHDT and YNNKEL (reference sequence).